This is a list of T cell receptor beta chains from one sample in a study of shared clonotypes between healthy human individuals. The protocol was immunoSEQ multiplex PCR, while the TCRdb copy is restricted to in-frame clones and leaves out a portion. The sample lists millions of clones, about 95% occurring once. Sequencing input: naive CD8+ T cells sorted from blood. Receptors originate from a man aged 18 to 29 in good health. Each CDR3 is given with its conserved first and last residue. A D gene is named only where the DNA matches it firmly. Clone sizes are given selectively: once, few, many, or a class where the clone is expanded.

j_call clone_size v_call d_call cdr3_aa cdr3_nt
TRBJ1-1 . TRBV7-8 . CASSLEQRNTEAFF TGTGCCAGCAGCTTAGAGCAGAGGAACACTGAAGCTTTCTTT
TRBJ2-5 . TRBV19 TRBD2 CASTSGTETQYF TGTGCCAGTACTAGCGGGACAGAGACCCAGTACTTC
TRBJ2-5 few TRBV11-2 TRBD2 CASSPNPSREGLETQYF TGTGCCAGCAGCCCCAACCCTAGCCGGGAGGGCCTGGAGACCCAGTACTTC
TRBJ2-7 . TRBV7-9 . CASSFRDPHQGQYF TGTGCCAGCTCCTTCCGGGACCCCCATCAAGGGCAGTACTTC
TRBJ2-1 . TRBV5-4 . CAVWGGRNEQFF TGTGCGGTTTGGGGGGGCCGAAATGAGCAGTTCTTC
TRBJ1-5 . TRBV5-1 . CASSLALRVKGNQPQHF TGCGCCAGCAGCCTTGCCCTCAGGGTTAAGGGCAATCAGCCCCAGCATTTT
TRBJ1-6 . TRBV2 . CASKKGDNNSPLHF TGTGCCAGCAAGAAGGGGGATAATAATTCACCCCTCCACTTT
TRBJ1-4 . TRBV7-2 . CASSLSGLRQLDEKLFF TGTGCCAGCAGCTTATCGGGACTGAGGCAGTTGGATGAAAAACTGTTTTTT
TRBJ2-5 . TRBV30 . CAWIRRGEETQYF TGTGCCTGGATCCGGAGGGGGGAAGAGACCCAGTACTTC
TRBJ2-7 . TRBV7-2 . CASSWDLSPYEQYF TGTGCCAGCAGCTGGGATCTTAGCCCCTACGAGCAGTACTTC
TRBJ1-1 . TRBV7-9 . CASSLGLINEAFF TGTGCCAGCAGCTTGGGGCTGATAAATGAAGCTTTCTTT
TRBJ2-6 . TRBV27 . CASSLVQGTSGANVLTF TGTGCCAGCAGTTTGGTACAGGGCACCTCTGGGGCCAACGTCCTGACTTTC
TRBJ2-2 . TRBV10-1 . CASSLLPNTGELFF TGCGCCAGCAGCCTGCTTCCGAACACCGGGGAGCTGTTTTTT
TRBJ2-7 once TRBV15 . CATRQGGEQYF TGTGCCACCAGGCAGGGGGGGGAGCAGTACTTC
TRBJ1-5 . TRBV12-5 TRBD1 CASGLGTGIQPQHF TGTGCTAGTGGTTTGGGGACAGGCATTCAGCCCCAGCATTTT
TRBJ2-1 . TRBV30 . CAWSLFNEQFF TGTGCCTGGAGTTTATTCAATGAGCAGTTCTTC
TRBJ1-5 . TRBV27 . CASGQGSGNQPQHF TGTGCCAGCGGGCAGGGGTCTGGGAATCAGCCCCAGCATTTT
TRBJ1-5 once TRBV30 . CAWSAAVLSNQPQHF TGTGCCTGGAGTGCGGCGGTATTGAGCAATCAGCCCCAGCATTTT
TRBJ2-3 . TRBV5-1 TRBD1 CASSPDREGVFPTSTDTQYF TGCGCCAGCAGCCCGGACAGGGAAGGGGTTTTCCCAACTAGCACAGATACGCAGTATTTT
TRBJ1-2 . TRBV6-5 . CASSRGGQGLDGYTF TGTGCCAGCAGTAGGGGGGGGCAGGGGTTAGATGGCTACACCTTC
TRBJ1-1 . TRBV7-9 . CAGQGSGTEAFF TGTGCCGGGCAGGGAAGTGGCACTGAAGCTTTCTTT
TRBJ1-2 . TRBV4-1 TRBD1 CASSQTPGQVNYGYTF TGCGCCAGCAGCCAAACTCCCGGACAGGTTAACTATGGCTACACCTTC
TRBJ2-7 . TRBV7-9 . CASSLDFGYEQYF TGTGCCAGCAGCTTAGATTTTGGTTACGAGCAGTACTTC
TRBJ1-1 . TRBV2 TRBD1 CASSEVQGQEAFF TGTGCCAGCAGTGAAGTACAGGGGCAGGAAGCTTTCTTT
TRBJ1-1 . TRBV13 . CASSLRSLAGATEAFF TGTGCCAGCAGCTTACGGTCCCTGGCGGGGGCCACTGAAGCTTTCTTT
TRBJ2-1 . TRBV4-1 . CASSQVERSYNEQFF TGCGCCAGCAGCCAAGTAGAGAGGTCCTACAATGAGCAGTTCTTC
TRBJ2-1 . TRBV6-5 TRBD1 CASNVGQGINEQFF TGTGCCAGCAATGTGGGACAGGGTATCAATGAGCAGTTCTTC
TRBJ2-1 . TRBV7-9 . CASSPPAGDSSYNEQFF TGTGCCAGCAGTCCACCCGCTGGGGACTCATCCTACAATGAGCAGTTCTTC
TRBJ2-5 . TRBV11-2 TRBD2 CASSLAFPLAGIGETQYF TGTGCCAGCAGCTTAGCCTTTCCCCTAGCGGGGATCGGGGAGACCCAGTACTTC
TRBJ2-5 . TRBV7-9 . CASSSSGTDDPTQYF TGTGCCAGCAGCTCTTCCGGGACGGACGATCCCACTCAGTACTTC
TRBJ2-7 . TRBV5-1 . CASSSWDSGAYEQYF TGCGCCAGCAGCAGCTGGGATAGCGGAGCCTACGAGCAGTACTTC
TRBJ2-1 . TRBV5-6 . CASSSEYNEQFF TGTGCCAGCAGCTCCGAATACAATGAGCAGTTCTTC
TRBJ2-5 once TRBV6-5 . CASSYSYPGDRETQYF TGTGCCAGCAGTTACTCTTATCCGGGGGATCGGGAGACCCAGTACTTC
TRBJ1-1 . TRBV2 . CASSEGLMNTEAFF TGTGCCAGCAGTGAAGGGCTCATGAACACTGAAGCTTTCTTT
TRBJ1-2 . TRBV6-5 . CASSYSPVNYGYTF TGTGCCAGCAGTTACTCGCCGGTTAACTATGGCTACACCTTC
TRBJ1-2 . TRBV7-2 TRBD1 CASSSTRQGGVYYGYTF TGTGCCAGCAGCTCTACTAGACAGGGGGGCGTTTACTATGGCTACACCTTC
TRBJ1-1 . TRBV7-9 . CASSLTDMNTEAFF TGTGCCAGCAGCTTAACAGATATGAACACTGAAGCTTTCTTT
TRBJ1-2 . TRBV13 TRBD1 CASSGPGTGVGYTF TGTGCCAGCAGCGGGCCCGGGACAGGGGTCGGCTACACCTTC
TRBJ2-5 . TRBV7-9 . CASSSPLLRTQYF TGTGCCAGCAGCTCCCCCCTGTTGCGGACCCAGTACTTC
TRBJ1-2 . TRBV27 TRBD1 CASSFVGGNYGYTF TGTGCCAGCAGTTTTGTAGGGGGCAACTATGGCTACACCTTC
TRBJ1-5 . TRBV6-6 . CASSYSEQGAQPQHF TGTGCCAGCAGTTACTCGGAACAGGGTGCTCAGCCCCAGCATTTT
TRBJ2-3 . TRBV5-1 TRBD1 CASSLWTGAADTQYF TGCGCCAGCAGCCTATGGACAGGGGCGGCAGATACGCAGTATTTT
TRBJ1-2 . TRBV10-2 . CASSEGGGLYGYTF TGCGCCAGCAGCGAGGGGGGAGGGCTCTATGGCTACACCTTC
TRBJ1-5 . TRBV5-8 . CASSPSGGSNQPQHF TGTGCCAGCAGCCCCTCGGGGGGGAGCAATCAGCCCCAGCATTTT
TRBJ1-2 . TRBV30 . CAWSHGQQGYTF TGTGCCTGGAGTCACGGACAGCAAGGCTACACCTTC
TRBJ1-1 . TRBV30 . CAWSVAAFF TGTGCCTGGAGTGTAGCGGCTTTCTTT
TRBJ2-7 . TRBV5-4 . CASSLGRWQGSAEQYF TGTGCCAGCAGCTTGGGGCGGTGGCAGGGGAGCGCCGAGCAGTACTTC
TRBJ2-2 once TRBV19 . CASQWNLITGELFF TGTGCCAGTCAATGGAATCTTATCACCGGGGAGCTGTTTTTT